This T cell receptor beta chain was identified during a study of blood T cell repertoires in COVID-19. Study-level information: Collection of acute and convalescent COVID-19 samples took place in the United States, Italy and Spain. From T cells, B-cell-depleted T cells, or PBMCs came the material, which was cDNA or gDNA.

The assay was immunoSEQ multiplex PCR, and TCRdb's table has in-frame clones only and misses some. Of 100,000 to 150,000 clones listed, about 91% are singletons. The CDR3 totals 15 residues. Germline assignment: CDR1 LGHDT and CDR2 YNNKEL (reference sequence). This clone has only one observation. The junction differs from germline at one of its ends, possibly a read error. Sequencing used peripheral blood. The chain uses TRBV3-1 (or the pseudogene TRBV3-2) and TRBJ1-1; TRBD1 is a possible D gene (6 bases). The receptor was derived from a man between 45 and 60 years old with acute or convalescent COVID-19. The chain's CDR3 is CASSRGSRGNIEAFF. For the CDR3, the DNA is TGTGCCAGCAGCCGAGGATCCAGGGGAAACATTGAAGCTTTCTTT.